A selection of T cell receptor beta chains follows, all from one sample in a study of neurological immune-mediated disorders. TCRdb re-derived calls from the 5' RACE reads in MiXCR, one entry per CDR3 protein. The top ten clones hold less than 9.5% of a sample with some 28,000 distinct CDR3 sequences, around 12% of them seen once. The sample comprised PBMCs. These receptors were taken from a man in his fifties or sixties in good health. CDR3s include the opening cysteine and the closing phenylalanine or tryptophan. The order of the fields is CDR3 protein, CDR3 DNA, clone size, J gene, D gene, V gene. A D gene is named only where the DNA matches it firmly. Clone size is not always given. Where it is, it says once, few, many or a class for expanded clones.

CAISEGGRSGNTIYF	TGTGCCATCAGTGAAGGGGGCAGATCTGGAAACACCATATATTTT	few	TRBJ1-3	TRBD1	TRBV10-3
CASGDSSGANVLTF	TGCGCCAGCGGAGACAGCTCTGGGGCCAACGTCCTGACTTTC	NA	TRBJ2-6	NA	TRBV5-1
CSARLGVDTGELFF	TGCAGCGCCCGTTTAGGGGTCGACACCGGGGAGCTGTTTTTT	many	TRBJ2-2	NA	TRBV29-1
CAGSVPLGKQYF	TGTGCCGGCTCCGTTCCACTGGGAAAGCAGTACTTC	many	TRBJ2-7	NA	TRBV6-2/TRBV6-3
CASSGGASSYNEQFF	TGCGCCAGCAGCGGGGGGGCCAGTTCCTACAATGAGCAGTTCTTC	many	TRBJ2-1	NA	TRBV5-1
CASSPDSRNEQFF	TGTGCCAGCAGCCCGGACTCCCGGAATGAGCAGTTCTTC	many	TRBJ2-1	NA	TRBV7-9
CSARIPSGSLYEQYF	TGCAGTGCTAGAATTCCTAGCGGGAGTCTTTACGAGCAGTACTTC	NA	TRBJ2-7	TRBD2	TRBV20-1
CASSLFGYEQYF	TGCGCCAGCAGCTTATTCGGATACGAGCAGTACTTC	many	TRBJ2-7	NA	TRBV5-1
CASTLAGGPYNEQFF	TGTGCCAGCACGCTAGCGGGAGGGCCCTACAATGAGCAGTTCTTC	many	TRBJ2-1	TRBD2	TRBV7-2
CASSPQGDHTEAFF	TGTGCCAGCAGCCCGCAGGGAGACCACACTGAAGCTTTCTTT	NA	TRBJ1-1	NA	TRBV3-1
CSARDRATGATEAFF	TGCAGTGCTAGAGATAGGGCAACGGGGGCAACTGAAGCTTTCTTT	many	TRBJ1-1	NA	TRBV20-1
CASSPRRSGDEQYF	TGTGCCAGCTCACCAAGGCGATCGGGGGACGAGCAGTACTTC	few	TRBJ2-7	NA	TRBV18